This T cell receptor (beta chain) emerged from a study of T cell responses to AZD1222 COVID-19 vaccine. Study results and limitations: Targeting of unmutated variant regions was reportedly seen in nearly half of spike-specific TCRs.

Only in-frame clones appear in the TCRdb table, and some are missing; sequencing was by immunoSEQ multiplex PCR. This sample has approximately 76,000 clones, with approximately 90% found just once. Concerning this clone: Its antigen is currently unknown. The junction differs from germline at one of its ends, possibly a read error.

The CDR3 loop spans 10 amino acids. The germline V gene encodes CDR1 MDHEN and CDR2 SYDVKM. The material was peripheral blood, obtained on day 0 of MenACWY control vaccination. This sequence joins TRBV28 and TRBJ1-2; TRBD1 is a possible D gene (5 bases). This clonotype was sampled from an adult in good health. The CDR3 loop is CASSSGRKDF. The CDR3 DNA reads as TGTGCCAGCAGTTCGGGACGGAAAGACTTC.